These T cell receptor beta chains were read from a single sample in a study of post-analysis software for immune sequencing data. TCRdb passed the PCR reads through MiXCR, listing each CDR3 protein once. This repertoire shows roughly 800,000 distinct CDR3 sequences, roughly 29% found once; its top ten account for about 0.5%. Input material: blood. Source of these receptors: a girl between 5 and 17 years old with multiple sclerosis. CDR3s include the opening cysteine and the closing phenylalanine or tryptophan. A D gene is named only where the DNA matches it firmly. Expanded clones are given a class, and other clones once, few, many or no size at all.

abundance	v_gene	d_gene	j_gene	CDR3nt	CDR3aa
-	TRBV5-1	-	TRBJ2-5	TGCGCCAGCAGCTCGACTACCGCCCAAGAGACCCAGTACTTC	CASSSTTAQETQYF
-	TRBV5-1	-	TRBJ2-6	TGCGCCAGCGGCCCTGGGCAGCTCTCTGGGGCCAACGTCCTGACTTTC	CASGPGQLSGANVLTF
-	TRBV29-1	-	TRBJ2-1	TGCACGGCTACCTCACCCAATGAGCAGTTCTTC	CTATSPNEQFF
-	TRBV15	TRBD1	TRBJ1-1	TGTGCCACCAGCAGAGGCGACAGGGTAATCCCTGAAGCTTTCTTT	CATSRGDRVIPEAFF
few	TRBV7-9	-	TRBJ1-5	TGTGCCAGCAGCTTAGGTGAAAGGACAGGCAATCAGCCCCAGCATTTT	CASSLGERTGNQPQHF
-	TRBV7-2	TRBD1	TRBJ2-7	TGTGCCAGCAGCCTCGGGCCAGGGGGCGGTTACGAGCAGTACTTC	CASSLGPGGGYEQYF
-	TRBV10-3	-	TRBJ2-3	TGTGCCATCAGTGAAGGGCAGGGCAGCACAGATACGCAGTATTTT	CAISEGQGSTDTQYF
few	TRBV12-3/TRBV12-4	-	TRBJ1-1	TGTGCCAGCAGCTTGGACGCGAACACTGAAGCTTTCTTT	CASSLDANTEAFF
once	TRBV20-1	-	TRBJ2-5	TGCAGTGCTAGAGATAATTTGGCAGGGCGGTTAATAGAGACCCAGTACTTC	CSARDNLAGRLIETQYF
-	TRBV6-5	-	TRBJ1-6	TGTGCCAGCAGTGGCCAGAACGAAGCACCCCTCCACTTT	CASSGQNEAPLHF
many	TRBV29-1	-	TRBJ1-5	TGCAGCGTTGACAGGGAAAGGGACAATCAGCCCCAGCATTTT	CSVDRERDNQPQHF
-	TRBV6-5	-	TRBJ1-4	TGTGCCAGCAGAAAGACTGCTGCAACTAATGAAAAACTGTTTTTT	CASRKTAATNEKLFF
-	TRBV11-1	-	TRBJ2-1	TGTGCCAGCAGCTTAACCGCCGGGGGACCTGGTGAGCAGTTCTTC	CASSLTAGGPGEQFF
-	TRBV11-2	-	TRBJ2-7	TGTGCCAGCAGCCCTACAGGGCGGGAGCAGTACTTC	CASSPTGREQYF
many	TRBV11-2	-	TRBJ2-7	TGTGCCAGCAGCCCCGTTAGAAGGGTAGGATCCTACGAGCAGTACTTC	CASSPVRRVGSYEQYF
-	TRBV12-3/TRBV12-4	-	TRBJ2-3	TGTGCCAGCAGTCTTTCCGGGGGGCCCCGCACAGATGCGCAGTATTTT	CASSLSGGPRTDAQYF
few	TRBV2	TRBD1	TRBJ2-2	TGTGCCAGCAGTGAGGAGACAGGGGCTTCCGGGGAGCTGTTTTTT	CASSEETGASGELFF
-	TRBV9	TRBD2	TRBJ2-4	TGTGCCAGCAGCACAAGCGGGAGTGACATTCAGTACTTC	CASSTSGSDIQYF
few	TRBV5-5	TRBD2	TRBJ2-3	TGTGCCAGCAGCCGGACCCTAGCGGGGGACCACCATACGCAGTATTTT	CASSRTLAGDHHTQYF
few	TRBV7-2	-	TRBJ2-3	TGTGCCAGCAGCTTAGGTAAAGGGGATACGCAGTATTTT	CASSLGKGDTQYF
-	TRBV7-2	-	TRBJ2-7	TGTGCCAGCAGTTTGGTAGACGCTCAACCCTACGAGCAGTACTTC	CASSLVDAQPYEQYF
-	TRBV12-3/TRBV12-4	-	TRBJ2-7	TGTGCCAGCAGTTTGACCTTGGGGGCATACGAGCAGTACTTC	CASSLTLGAYEQYF
few	TRBV12-3/TRBV12-4	-	TRBJ2-1	TGTGCCAGCAGTCCGGTACAGGTGAGCTCCTACAATGAGCAGTTCTTC	CASSPVQVSSYNEQFF
-	TRBV6-6	TRBD1	TRBJ2-3	TGTGCCAGCAGCTGGGACAGGGTCGATACGCAGTATTTT	CASSWDRVDTQYF
many	TRBV7-2	-	TRBJ1-2	TGTGCCAGCACCCAGAGCATTAACTATGGCTACACCTTC	CASTQSINYGYTF
many	TRBV6-5	TRBD1	TRBJ2-5	TGTGCCAGCAGCCCTGGCGGGACAGGGCTGACCCAGTACTTC	CASSPGGTGLTQYF
-	TRBV27	-	TRBJ2-1	TGTGCCAGCAGCCGGGGTTTGAATGAGCAGTTCTTC	CASSRGLNEQFF
-	TRBV7-2	-	TRBJ1-2	TGTGCCAGCAGCTTAATTAGGGGAGACCATGGCTACACCTTC	CASSLIRGDHGYTF
-	TRBV20-1	-	TRBJ1-5	TGCAGTGCTAGCCAGGGGAGCAATCAGCCCCAGCATTTT	CSASQGSNQPQHF
few	TRBV29-1	-	TRBJ2-3	TGCAGCGTTTTCCGCGGGATAAACACAGATACGCAGTATTTT	CSVFRGINTDTQYF
many	TRBV7-9	-	TRBJ1-1	TGTGCCAGCAGCCTTTTGAACACTGAAGCTTTCTTT	CASSLLNTEAFF
many	TRBV29-1	TRBD2	TRBJ2-5	TGCAGCGTTGATTCCAGCGGGAGCGCGGAGACCCAGTACTTC	CSVDSSGSAETQYF
-	TRBV3-1	-	TRBJ2-5	TGTGCCAGCAGCCAAGTAGCATTTGCGGTGGAGTCCCAGTACTTC	CASSQVAFAVESQYF
few	TRBV29-1	-	TRBJ2-1	TGCAGCGTTGAATCCCGGGTGTCGGGCAATGAGCAGTTCTTC	CSVESRVSGNEQFF
-	TRBV20-1	-	TRBJ2-6	TGCAGTGCTAGTCACATAACTGGGGCCAACGTCCTGACTTTC	CSASHITGANVLTF
few	TRBV6-2/TRBV6-3	TRBD1	TRBJ2-1	TGTGCCAGCAGCCCTCGGACAGGGCTCGCAGGGCCCCCACCCAATGGGCAGTTCTTC	CASSPRTGLAGPPPNGQFF
many	TRBV7-8	-	TRBJ2-4	TGTGCCAGCAGCTTGGGAAGTCGGTCCAAAAACATTCAGTACTTC	CASSLGSRSKNIQYF
once	TRBV28	TRBD1	TRBJ2-7	TGTGCCAGCAGTTCCCGACAGGGGGGCTCCTACGAGCACTACTTC	CASSSRQGGSYEHYF
-	TRBV15	-	TRBJ2-7	TGTGCCACCAGCAGAGATCTTGGTCTTAACGAGCAGTACTTC	CATSRDLGLNEQYF
-	TRBV9	TRBD1	TRBJ2-5	TGTGCCAGCAGCACCCTCTCGACAGGGTCCGGCGAGACCCAGTACTTC	CASSTLSTGSGETQYF